Below are 3 T cell receptor beta chains sequenced from a single sample in a study of blood T cells in healthy people across ages. A second roughly 6 to 12 cycle PCR used barcoded and J-beta primers. TCRdb passed the 5' RACE reads through MiXCR, listing each CDR3 protein once. The sample yields some 700,000 distinct CDR3 sequences, 40% to 45% seen once. The sequenced material came from blood. The receptors were sampled from an older woman in good health.

The V and J genes are TRBV12-5 and TRBJ1-5; D not resolved. This CDR3 has 15 residues. Between the trimmed V and J ends, which lost 0 bases and 3 bases, there was a span of 9 bases. Germline CDR1 and CDR2: LGHNT and FRNRAP. DNA of the CDR3: TGTGCTAGTGGTTTGGTACATGGGGACAATCAGCCCCAGCATTTT. Residues: CASGLVHGDNQPQHF.

The CDR3 loop is CSARGTVMGGTEAFF. The CDR3 region has the DNA TGCAGTGCTAGGGGGACCGTAATGGGGGGCACTGAAGCTTTCTTT. The J gene is TRBJ1-1, the V gene TRBV20-1, with D tentatively TRBD1 (5 bases). V lost 3 bases, J lost 4 bases, and 18 bases lay in between. Germline V CDR1 and CDR2: DFQATT, SNEGSKA (reference sequence). This CDR3 region has 15 residues.

The chain couples TRBV6-2 or TRBV6-3 to TRBJ1-2; D is uncertain. The CDR3 loop spans 17 amino acids. Trimming cost V 0 bases and J 6 bases, with 20 bases left between them. CDR1 is MNHEY, CDR2 SVGEGT, per germline. CDR3 region: CASSYSTLLTGFDGYTF. In nucleotides, the CDR3 is TGTGCCAGCAGTTACTCGACTCTTTTGACGGGGTTTGATGGCTACACCTTC.